The 27 T cell receptor beta chains in this list originate from one sample, sequenced in a study of yellow fever vaccine responses in identical twins. TCRdb processed the RT-PCR reads anew with MiXCR; each CDR3 protein has one entry. Of around 18,000 distinct CDR3 sequences in the sample, roughly 60% were seen once. The sequencing used T cells from blood (PBMCs), unsorted or a sorted subset (not recorded which), collected before or after yellow fever vaccination (not recorded which). These receptors were taken from a woman aged 18-29 years who received the yellow fever vaccine.

This chain uses TRBV15 with TRBJ2-3, with a tentative D call TRBD1 (5 bases). This CDR3 comprises 15 residues. V was pared by 2 bases and J by 0 bases, with 9 bases between. Germline values: CDR1 LNHNV, CDR2 YYDKDF (reference sequence). The CDR3 coding sequence is TGTGCCACCAGCAGACCAGACAGTAGCACAGATACGCAGTATTTT. It codes for CATSRPDSSTDTQYF. Full variable domain (missing parts from reference TRBV15 and TRBJ2-3): DAMVIQNPRYQVTQFGKPVTLSCSQTLNHNVMYWYQQKSSQAPKLLFHYYDKDFNNEADTPDNFQSRRPNTSFCFLDIRSPGLGDTAMYLCATSRPDSSTDTQYFGPGTRLTVL.

The chain joins TRBV24-1 to TRBJ2-3; no clear D gene. Germline V gene sequence: CDR1 KGHDR, CDR2 SFDVKD. This CDR3 is built from 15 residues. V gave up 2 bases and J gave up 1 base, with 9 bases separating them. CDR3 amino acids: CATSDSYSRTDTQYF. The CDR3 coding sequence is TGTGCCACCAGTGATTCGTACTCGCGCACAGATACGCAGTATTTT.

V gene TRBV27 combines with J gene TRBJ1-6; D is undetermined. Germline CDR1 reads MNHEY; CDR2 reads SMNVEV (reference sequence). V lost 6 bases, J lost 8 bases, and 8 bases lay in between. This CDR3 spans 12 amino acids. The CDR3 bases are TGTGCCAGCAGGCTCGGGGATTCACCCCTCCACTTT. Translating it yields CASRLGDSPLHF.

This clonotype was picked up a small number of times. The chain is built from TRBV13 and TRBJ1-1; D uncertain. Germline V gene lookup returns CDR1 PRHDT and CDR2 FYEKMQ (reference sequence). The germline V and J ends were trimmed by 3 bases and 6 bases, with 11 bases remaining between them. This CDR3 is 13 amino acids long. The CDR3 sequence is CASSFRQGSEAFF. The CDR3 DNA follows: TGTGCCAGCAGCTTCCGACAAGGGTCTGAAGCTTTCTTT. The full variable domain, completed using reference TRBV13 and TRBJ1-1, is AAGVIQSPRHLIKEKRETATLKCYPIPRHDTVYWYQQGPGQDPQFLISFYEKMQSDKGSIPDRFSAQQFSDYHSELNMSSLELGDSALYFCASSFRQGSEAFFGQGTRLTVV.

This clonotype was observed a handful of times. The chain joins TRBV7-3 to TRBJ2-1; 7 bases line up with TRBD2. This CDR3 contains 15 residues. The germline gives CDR1 SGHTA, CDR2 FQGTGA. V dropped 5 bases and J dropped 3; count of bases not matched to a gene: 7. The CDR3 region is CASSLGGGSYNEQFF. CDR3 nucleotides: TGTGCCAGCAGCCTCGGAGGCGGGAGCTACAATGAGCAGTTCTTC.

V gene TRBV2 combines with J gene TRBJ2-1, with unresolved D. This CDR3 is 16 amino acids long. Deletions cut 1 base from V and 0 bases from J, with 10 bases between. Germline V gene lookup returns CDR1 SNHLY and CDR2 FYNNEI. In nucleotides, the CDR3 is TGTGCCAGCAGTGAAGAGGTGGGCTTCTCCTACAATGAGCAGTTCTTC. Protein sequence: CASSEEVGFSYNEQFF.

The V and J genes are TRBV2 and TRBJ2-5; TRBD2 might be the D (6 bases). Trimming cost V 4 bases and J 2 bases, with 8 bases left between them. The CDR3 contains 13 residues. Germline CDR1 SNHLY, CDR2 FYNNEI. In DNA, the CDR3 is TGTGCCAGCAGTGGTGGGAGGCAAGAGACCCAGTACTTC. Encoded protein: CASSGGRQETQYF.

The chain employs TRBV5-1 and TRBJ1-1; 9 nucleotides agree with TRBD1. Looked up from germline, CDR1 is SGHRS and CDR2 is YFSETQ. Trimming cost V 7 bases and J 5 bases; bases outside gene matches: 12. CDR3 length equals 15 residues. The CDR3: CASGAWGQGDTEAFF. As DNA, the CDR3 is TGCGCCAGCGGGGCGTGGGGACAGGGTGATACTGAAGCTTTCTTT.

This chain joins TRBV2 and TRBJ2-2; no firm D call. Trimming cost V 7 bases and J 5 bases, with 17 bases left between them. Looked up from germline, CDR1 is SNHLY and CDR2 is FYNNEI. The CDR3 is 15 amino acids. The CDR3 sequence is CASISTNTSTGELFF. CDR3 bases: TGTGCCAGCATTTCCACTAACACCTCGACCGGGGAGCTGTTTTTT.

This clonotype was observed once. This chain connects TRBV24-1 to TRBJ1-1; D not resolved. Germline V gene sequence: CDR1 KGHDR, CDR2 SFDVKD. The CDR3 length is 13 residues. Deletions cut 5 bases from V and 4 bases from J, with 10 bases between. CDR3 nucleotides: TGTGCCACCAGTGGCGGAGGGCGCACTGAAGCTTTCTTT. Translating gives CATSGGGRTEAFF.

This chain links TRBV18 with TRBJ2-3; 9 nucleotides match TRBD2. After removal of 4 bases from V and 5 bases from J, the junction contained 4 bases not matched to a gene. The germline V gene encodes CDR1 KGHSH and CDR2 LQKENI. CDR3 length: 14 amino acids. The CDR3 is CASSLGLARDTQYF. DNA for the CDR3: TGTGCCAGCTCACTCGGACTAGCGAGAGATACGCAGTATTTT.

This chain uses TRBV18 with TRBJ2-5; D remains unclear. Germline V gene lookup returns CDR1 KGHSH and CDR2 LQKENI. The CDR3 consists of 13 residues. The V and J ends lost 1 base and 0 bases respectively, with 3 bases between them. The CDR3 protein is CASSPQYQETQYF. The CDR3 nucleotides are TGTGCCAGCTCACCACAGTACCAAGAGACCCAGTACTTC.

The sample holds a few counts of this clonotype. The chain combines TRBV11-2 with TRBJ1-2; 7 positions match TRBD1. There are 15 residues in the CDR3. With V trimmed by 5 bases and J by 5 bases, 11 bases remained unmatched. Germline CDR1 SGHAT, CDR2 FQNNGV. CDR3 amino acids: CASSPTYRGGYGYTF. Here the CDR3 DNA reads TGTGCCAGCAGCCCGACTTACAGGGGAGGGTATGGCTACACCTTC. The variable domain in full, completed from reference TRBV11-2 and TRBJ1-2, reads EAGVAQSPRYKIIEKRQSVAFWCNPISGHATLYWYQQILGQGPKLLIQFQNNGVVDDSQLPKDRFSAERLKGVDSTLKIQPAKLEDSAVYLCASSPTYRGGYGYTFGSGTRLTVV.

This rearrangement joins TRBV3-1 to TRBJ2-3; D call uncertain. Germline CDR1 and CDR2: LGHDT and YNNKEL (reference sequence). The CDR3 consists of 17 residues. V was pared by 0 bases and J by 0 bases, with 13 bases between. The CDR3 nucleotides read TGTGCCAGCAGCCAAGATCGGGCCAGCTTAAGCACAGATACGCAGTATTTT. This sequence encodes CASSQDRASLSTDTQYF.

The J gene is TRBJ2-5, the V gene TRBV24-1; 9 nucleotides align to TRBD2. This CDR3 is 14 amino acids long. V dropped 3 bases and J dropped 3; count of bases not matched to a gene: 1. In germline, CDR1 is KGHDR, CDR2 SFDVKD. This CDR3 reads CATSDRTSEETQYF. DNA for the CDR3: TGTGCCACCAGTGATAGGACTAGCGAAGAGACCCAGTACTTC.

CDR3 sequence reads: CASSQPTSATYEQYF. The CDR3 bases are TGTGCCAGCAGCCAACCGACTAGCGCAACCTACGAGCAGTACTTC. V usage is TRBV11-3 and J usage is TRBJ2-7; TRBD2 aligns across 8 bases. The CDR3 is 15 amino acids. CDR1 is SGHNT, CDR2 YENEEA, per germline. Trimming at V came to 5 bases and at J to 2 bases, leaving 8 bases not matched to a gene.

The CDR3, as DNA: TGTGCCAGCAGCCCAAGTAGCAATCAGCCCCAGCATTTT. It is translated as CASSPSSNQPQHF. This chain links TRBV11-3 with TRBJ1-5; D remains ambiguous. Trimming stripped 5 bases from V and 0 bases from J, with 5 bases between. CDR1 is SGHNT and CDR2 is YENEEA in the germline V gene. The CDR3 sequence is 13 residues long.

The chain couples TRBV11-1 to TRBJ2-7; no firm D call. From germline, CDR1 is SGHAT and CDR2 FQDESV (reference sequence). The ends were cut back, 2 bases at V and 6 bases at J, with 11 bases in the middle. This CDR3 contains 13 residues. The DNA for the CDR3 is TGTGCCAGCAGCTTACTACAGACTGGCGAGCAGTACGTC. This sequence encodes CASSLLQTGEQYV.

The chain joins TRBV24-1 to TRBJ2-2; 9 positions match TRBD1. Germline values: CDR1 KGHDR, CDR2 SFDVKD. The CDR3 covers 14 residues. Unmatched junction bases numbered 9, after V lost 10 bases and J lost 7 bases. The CDR3 region has the DNA TGTGCCACTGGGGGACAGGGAAAAGGCGGGGAGCTGTTTTTT. It codes for CATGGQGKGGELFF.

This clonotype has only one observation. The V and J genes are TRBV18 and TRBJ2-4, with D perhaps TRBD1 or TRBD2 (6 bases each). This CDR3 contains 16 residues. V dropped 2 bases and J dropped 7 bases, with 18 bases sitting between them. In germline, CDR1 is KGHSH, CDR2 LQKENI. The CDR3 DNA is TGTGCCAGCTCACCAAACAGGGCGGGTGCGGGGAACATTCAGTACTTC. Translation: CASSPNRAGAGNIQYF.

J is TRBJ2-1 and V is TRBV18; D gene uncertain. The CDR3 loop spans 13 amino acids. In germline, CDR1 is KGHSH, CDR2 LQKENI. Trimming pared 2 bases from V and 7 bases from J, leaving 9 bases between. CDR3 in amino acids: CASSPRKGNEQFF. CDR3 DNA sequence: TGTGCCAGCTCACCAAGGAAAGGAAATGAGCAGTTCTTC.

The chain joins TRBV10-3 to TRBJ1-5; D is ambiguous. This CDR3 region has 13 residues. From germline, CDR1 is ENHRY and CDR2 SYGVKD. V was pared by 5 bases and J by 0 bases, with 5 bases between. CDR3 amino acids: CAISQDSNQPQHF. Here the CDR3 DNA reads TGTGCCATCAGTCAGGATAGCAATCAGCCCCAGCATTTT.

The chain couples TRBV20-1 to TRBJ2-7, with D possibly being TRBD1 (6 bases). CDR1 DFQATT and CDR2 SNEGSKA come from the germline V gene (reference sequence). V was shortened by 4 bases and J by 6 bases, with 13 bases between the two germline ends. The CDR3 is made up of 12 amino acids. In DNA form, the CDR3 reads TGCAGTGCTACCGCGCAGGGGTCCGAGCAGTACTTC. Translation gives CSATAQGSEQYF.

This chain joins TRBV29-1 and TRBJ2-2, with D perhaps TRBD2 (7 bases). CDR1 is SQVTM, CDR2 ANQGSEA, per germline. The V and J ends lost 7 bases and 2 bases respectively, with 14 bases between them. The CDR3 consists of 14 residues. CDR3 amino acids: CSAGGHPNTGELFF. The CDR3 region has the DNA TGCAGCGCCGGGGGGCACCCTAACACCGGGGAGCTGTTTTTT.

The chain joins TRBV20-1 to TRBJ2-3, with D unresolved. Germline-derived CDR1 and CDR2 are DFQATT and SNEGSKA (reference sequence). Trimming took off 1 base at V and 5 bases at J, with 4 bases between the two ends. The CDR3 consists of 11 residues. The CDR3 sequence: CSARAGDTQYF. The CDR3 coding sequence is TGCAGTGCTAGAGCGGGAGATACGCAGTATTTT.

This clonotype was observed a handful of times. The chain couples TRBV7-3 to TRBJ2-7; a weak D match, TRBD1 (6 bases). This CDR3 region has 14 residues. CDR1 and CDR2 from the germline V gene are SGHTA and FQGTGA. V lost 0 bases and J lost 2, with 8 bases in between. The CDR3 DNA follows: TGTGCCAGCAGCTTAACGACAGGAACCTACGAGCAGTACTTC. Protein sequence: CASSLTTGTYEQYF.

V is TRBV20-1 and J is TRBJ2-7, with TRBD2 matching over 9 bases. CDR1 DFQATT and CDR2 SNEGSKA come from the germline V gene (reference sequence). The CDR3 has 14 residues. The V gene end was trimmed by 3 bases and the J gene end by 4 bases; junction bases not matched to a gene: 7. CDR3 coding DNA: TGCAGTGCTAGGGGACTAGCCGGGAAGTACGAGCAGTACTTC. It encodes CSARGLAGKYEQYF.